The 10 T cell receptor beta chains presented below share a single source sample, sequenced in a study of shared clonotypes between healthy human individuals. Assay used: immunoSEQ multiplex PCR; TCRdb lists only in-frame clones, some missing. The top ten hold approximately 0.39% of the sample, which has a few million clones, roughly 92% seen once. Sequences were obtained from naive CD4+ T cells from PBMCs. The sample's subset: CD45RA+ positively selected. The receptors derive from a young man in good health. Some clones in this sample may be carry-over from other donors' samples.

The rearrangement uses TRBV25-1 and TRBJ1-1, with D unclear. V was clipped by 4 bases and J by 4 bases, with 13 bases between them. Germline lookup yields CDR1 MGHDK and CDR2 SYGVNS. The length of the CDR3 is 14 residues. The CDR3 DNA is TGTGCCAGCAGTGGGCCCTACGTTGGCACTGAAGCTTTCTTT. Protein product: CASSGPYVGTEAFF. Combining the CDR3 with reference TRBV25-1 and TRBJ1-1 gives the whole variable domain EADIYQTPRYLVIGTGKKITLECSQTMGHDKMYWYQQDPGMELHLIHYSYGVNSTEKGDLSSESTVSRIRTEHFPLTLESARPSHTSQYLCASSGPYVGTEAFFGQGTRLTVV.

The chain uses TRBV7-9 and TRBJ1-2, with TRBD1 matching 7 bases. Germline CDR1 reads SEHNR; CDR2 reads FQNEAQ (reference sequence). This CDR3 spans 13 amino acids. J lost 5 bases, V lost 1 base, and 1 base had no gene match. CDR3 region: CASSLGGQYGYTF. CDR3 bases: TGTGCCAGCAGCTTAGGGGGACAGTATGGCTACACCTTC.

The gene calls are TRBV19 and TRBJ2-2; D is perhaps TRBD1 (6 bases). CDR1 is LNHDA, CDR2 SQIVND, per germline (reference sequence). The CDR3 runs 19 residues. Trimming removed 5 bases at V and 2 bases at J, with 24 bases between. The CDR3 is CASSFDRRGQKRNTGELFF. DNA of the CDR3: TGTGCCAGTAGTTTCGACCGCCGGGGACAAAAAAGAAACACCGGGGAGCTGTTTTTT.

The genes are TRBV5-4 and TRBJ2-1; 10 nucleotides line up with TRBD2. V gave up 0 bases and J gave up 9 bases; unmatched junction bases: 12. This CDR3 is built from 17 residues. Germline V gene sequence: CDR1 SGHNT, CDR2 YYREEE (reference sequence). As DNA, the CDR3 is TGTGCCAGCAGCTTGGGGGGCGCCCTAGCGGGAGTTGGTGAGCAGTTCTTC. It encodes CASSLGGALAGVGEQFF.

The chain joins TRBV6-6 to TRBJ2-5, with D perhaps TRBD2 (7 bases). V lost 7 bases, J lost 5 bases, and 20 bases lay in between. The CDR3 sequence is 15 residues long. Germline CDR1 and CDR2: MNHNY and SVGAGI (reference sequence). CDR3 amino acids: CASTRGEGGLETQYF. The CDR3 bases are TGTGCCAGCACCAGAGGGGAGGGGGGCCTGGAGACCCAGTACTTC.

This sequence joins TRBV19 and TRBJ2-7; D gene ambiguous. The CDR3 extends over 16 amino acids. Germline CDR1 is LNHDA and CDR2 is SQIVND (reference sequence). V lost 1 base, J lost 6 bases, and 19 bases lay in between. CDR3 region: CASSIAPLTPSGEQYF. CDR3 bases: TGTGCCAGTAGTATAGCCCCGCTGACTCCGTCGGGCGAGCAGTACTTC. The full variable domain, with the rest looked up from reference TRBV19 and TRBJ2-7, is DGGITQSPKYLFRKEGQNVTLSCEQNLNHDAMYWYRQDPGQGLRLIYYSQIVNDFQKGDIAEGYSVSREKKESFPLTVTSAQKNPTAFYLCASSIAPLTPSGEQYFGPGTRLTVT.

Comments on this clone: Other DNA sequences in the same sample also yield this CDR3. The rearrangement joins TRBV7-2 to TRBJ1-5; 7 bases are a match to TRBD1. V lost 5 bases to trimming and J lost 2 bases; unmatched junction nucleotides: 6. Germline V gene lookup returns CDR1 SGHTA and CDR2 FQGNSA. The CDR3 is 15 amino acids. Here the CDR3 DNA reads TGTGCCAGCAGCCTAACAGGGGACGGCAATCAGCCCCAGCATTTT. Translating it yields CASSLTGDGNQPQHF.

V and J are TRBV6-5 and TRBJ2-1; 9 nucleotides line up with TRBD2. This CDR3 is built from 14 residues. Germline values: CDR1 MNHEY, CDR2 SVGAGI. Trimming cost V 4 bases and J 8 bases; bases outside gene matches: 6. The CDR3 DNA sequence: TGTGCCAGCAGTTTTAGCGGGAGTAGTCATGAGCAGTTCTTC. This gives the protein CASSFSGSSHEQFF.

This clone occurred a few times. The J gene is TRBJ1-5, the V gene TRBV7-9; weak D call: TRBD1 (5 bases). V shed 5 bases and J shed 4 bases, with 9 bases lying between them. The germline CDR1 and CDR2 sequences are SEHNR and FQNEAQ (reference sequence). CDR3 length: 13 amino acids. The CDR3 bases are TGTGCCAGCAGCCGTTCAGGGAATCAGCCCCAGCATTTT. It is translated as CASSRSGNQPQHF.

V usage is TRBV2 and J usage is TRBJ2-1; possible D gene TRBD1, 6 bases. The V gene's germline CDR1 is SNHLY and CDR2 FYNNEI. V was trimmed by 7 bases and J by 4 bases, leaving 17 bases between them. This CDR3 is 15 amino acids long. CDR3 loop: CASTLGQNPYNEQFF. DNA of the CDR3: TGTGCCAGCACCCTGGGACAAAACCCGTACAATGAGCAGTTCTTC.